The entry that follows covers one TCR beta chain sequence. This record comes from a study of CD8 T cells in Susac syndrome. After extraction with the RNeasy kit, roughly 0.45 to 1 ug of the RNA was reverse transcribed using random hexamers. Amplification of TCR beta CDR3 used immunoSEQ multiplex PCR across 54 Vbeta and 13 Jbeta. Each CDR3 protein is one row after TCRdb ran MiXCR on the immunoSEQ multiplex PCR reads. The table includes 95,000 to 150,000 distinct CDR3 sequences, 94% detected once. The CDR3 contains 13 residues. V lost 8 bases, J lost 3 bases, and 14 bases lay in between. The germline V gene encodes CDR1 DFQATT and CDR2 SNEGSKA (reference sequence). Sequencing of TCR beta was carried out in blood CD8+ and CD4+ T cells. The individuals used as controls were healthy donors who had been matched for both age and sex. It was negative isolation that provided the CD8+ and CD4+ T cells, whereas TEMRA cells were enriched by FACS.

This clonotype was sampled from a human donor in good health. The V and J genes are TRBV20-1 and TRBJ2-1, with D unresolved. Sequenced: CD4+ T cells from PBMCs. The CDR3: CSSYRVGYNEQFF. The CDR3 nucleotides are TGCAGTTCCTATCGGGTGGGCTACAATGAGCAGTTCTTC.